This passage covers 18 T cell receptor beta chains from one sample sequenced in a study of T-cell reconstitution after alpha-beta-depleted transplantation in children. Preparation of the TCRbeta library was carried out with unique molecular identifiers. TCRdb analysed the PCR reads with MiXCR anew, one entry per CDR3 protein. The table lists some 300,000 distinct CDR3 sequences, about a tenth of them singletons, with 2% to 3% in the top ten. This sample comprised PBMCs from the stem cell graft donor, obtained from the stem cell graft. The receptor source for this set is a human donor who donated a stem cell graft to a child with acute lymphoblastic leukemia.

V is TRBV2 and J is TRBJ1-5, with D uncertain. The V gene lost 3 bases and the J gene lost 7 bases, with 22 bases spanning the gap. The CDR3 runs to 17 residues. Germline CDR1 and CDR2: SNHLY and FYNNEI. CDR3 residues: CASSDHLEGMSIQPQHF. DNA of the CDR3: TGTGCCAGCAGTGATCACTTGGAAGGGATGAGCATACAGCCCCAGCATTTT.

This clonotype showed up just a few times. The chain couples TRBV12-3 or TRBV12-4 to TRBJ1-4; TRBD1 aligns across 9 bases. V gave up 3 bases and J gave up 5 bases; unmatched junction bases: 4. The CDR3 totals 15 residues. Here the CDR3 reads CASSFPGTGNEKLFF. Written as DNA, the CDR3 is TGTGCCAGCAGTTTTCCCGGGACAGGGAATGAAAAACTGTTTTTT.

The rearrangement joins TRBV5-1 to TRBJ1-2, with D uncertain. Trimming took 6 bases from V and 0 from J, leaving 12 bases between them. The CDR3 sequence is 14 residues long. Germline loops: CDR1 SGHRS, CDR2 YFSETQ. The chain's CDR3 is CASKNPGANYGYTF. The CDR3 DNA reads as TGCGCCAGCAAGAACCCTGGGGCTAACTATGGCTACACCTTC.

The chain links TRBV4-1 to TRBJ2-2, with a possible D match to TRBD2 (6 bases). This CDR3 has 15 residues. Germline CDR1 is MGHRA and CDR2 is YSYEKL. Trimming removed 0 bases at V and 3 bases at J, with 8 bases between. In nucleotides, the CDR3 is TGCGCCAGCAGCCAAGATGCGGGGTACACCGGGGAGCTGTTTTTT. As protein: CASSQDAGYTGELFF.

This clonotype showed up just a few times. V usage is TRBV7-9 and J usage is TRBJ1-2; D unclear. V lost 1 base and J 7 bases, leaving 10 bases between the germline ends. Germline CDR1 and CDR2: SEHNR and FQNEAQ (reference sequence). This CDR3 has 13 amino acids. CDR3 region: CASSLGGGPGYTF. DNA for the CDR3: TGTGCCAGCAGCTTAGGAGGTGGACCTGGCTACACCTTC.

This chain joins TRBV7-9 and TRBJ1-1; D is unresolved. V was trimmed by 4 bases and J by 7 bases, leaving 22 bases between them. In germline, CDR1 is SEHNR, CDR2 FQNEAQ (reference sequence). The CDR3 contains 16 residues. As DNA, the CDR3 is TGTGCCAGCAGCTCTAGGGCAGGCCCCGCTAGAGGTGAAGCTTTCTTT. Protein sequence: CASSSRAGPARGEAFF.

The genes are TRBV5-6 and TRBJ2-6, with 7 bases that match TRBD1. The CDR3 totals 16 residues. Germline CDR1 SGHDT, CDR2 YYEEEE. The junction had 2 bases not matched to a gene; V was cut back by 2 bases and J by 0 bases. The CDR3 region is CASSFGTASGANVLTF. The CDR3 DNA is TGTGCCAGCAGCTTCGGGACAGCCTCTGGGGCCAACGTCCTGACTTTC.

This sequence joins TRBV5-1 and TRBJ1-6; tentative D call: TRBD1 (5 bases). In germline, CDR1 is SGHRS, CDR2 YFSETQ. The CDR3 is 16 amino acids. V dropped 0 bases and J dropped 4 bases, with 11 bases sitting between them. CDR3 DNA sequence: TGCGCCAGCAGCTTGGATAGGGACGGATATAATTCACCCCTCCACTTT. Protein: CASSLDRDGYNSPLHF.

This clonotype was seen only a few times. The genes are TRBV11-2 and TRBJ1-1; no definite D call. V lost 1 base, J lost 0 bases, and 9 bases lay in between. This CDR3 region has 15 residues. From germline, CDR1 is SGHAT and CDR2 FQNNGV. The DNA for the CDR3 is TGTGCCAGCAGCTTAGGACCAGAAATGAACACTGAAGCTTTCTTT. It specifies CASSLGPEMNTEAFF.

The chain has TRBV7-3 and TRBJ2-3; TRBD1 is a possible D gene (8 bases). The CDR3 runs 15 residues. Germline values: CDR1 SGHTA, CDR2 FQGTGA. Trimming stripped 4 bases from V and 6 bases from J, with 17 bases between. The CDR3 DNA is TGTGCCAGCAGCTCGGACAGGGCGCGGGGGGATACGCAGTATTTT. Translating gives CASSSDRARGDTQYF.

The chain combines TRBV7-2 with TRBJ2-1; TRBD2 matches at 10 bases. The V gene's germline CDR1 is SGHTA and CDR2 FQGNSA. The CDR3 totals 14 residues. V dropped 11 bases and J dropped 4; count of bases not matched to a gene: 8. CDR3: CAARLAGGYNEQFF. In DNA form, the CDR3 reads TGTGCCGCTCGACTAGCGGGTGGGTACAATGAGCAGTTCTTC.

This chain connects TRBV18 to TRBJ1-1; the match to TRBD1 covers 8 bases. Losses at the gene ends were 5 bases for V and 4 bases for J; bases not matched to a gene: 9. The CDR3 is made up of 15 amino acids. Germline V gives CDR1 KGHSH, CDR2 LQKENI. The CDR3 DNA reads as TGTGCCAGCTCAGCAAGACAGGGGACGAGCACTGAAGCTTTCTTT. This translates into CASSARQGTSTEAFF.

This clonotype was seen many times. This sequence joins TRBV20-1 and TRBJ2-7; 9 bases line up with TRBD2. V lost 6 bases to trimming and J lost 4 bases; unmatched junction nucleotides: 7. Germline assignment: CDR1 DFQATT and CDR2 SNEGSKA (reference sequence). This CDR3 spans 13 amino acids. CDR3: CSAHNSGRYEQYF. The CDR3 DNA reads TGCAGTGCGCATAATAGCGGGAGATACGAGCAGTACTTC.

This sequence joins TRBV28 and TRBJ1-2; TRBD1 aligns across 7 bases. Per germline, CDR1 MDHEN and CDR2 SYDVKM. There are 16 residues in the CDR3. The J segment lost 4 bases and the V segment lost 6 bases, leaving 14 bases of the junction unmatched. The CDR3 nucleotides are TGTGCCAGCAGCTTCCACCGACAGGGCCCTTTCTATGGCTACACCTTC. Its protein is CASSFHRQGPFYGYTF.

This clonotype has a single count. The J gene is TRBJ2-1, the V gene TRBV6-5, with 7 bases lining up with TRBD2. The CDR3 totals 15 residues. V was pared by 2 bases and J by 2 bases, with 3 bases of the junction left unmatched. Per the germline V gene, CDR1 is MNHEY and CDR2 is SVGAGI. The CDR3 DNA sequence: TGTGCCAGCAGTTACGAGGCGGGAGCCTACAATGAGCAGTTCTTC. Translated: CASSYEAGAYNEQFF.

This clonotype was counted many times. The chain is built from TRBV7-3 and TRBJ1-1, with D maybe TRBD1 (6 bases). The CDR3 runs 16 residues. The germline V gene encodes CDR1 SGHTA and CDR2 FQGTGA. The germline V and J ends were trimmed by 2 bases and 6 bases, with 19 bases remaining between them. DNA for the CDR3: TGTGCCAGCAGCTTACGGGGGGCCTCATCTTCGGCTGAAGCTTTCTTT. Translated: CASSLRGASSSAEAFF.

This clonotype was recorded at least ten times. The rearrangement links TRBV15 to TRBJ2-1; 11 bases align to TRBD2. This CDR3 comprises 15 residues. Germline assignment: CDR1 LNHNV and CDR2 YYDKDF (reference sequence). V shed 4 bases and J 8 bases; nucleotides not matched to a gene: 7. CDR3 region: CATSTIAGGPDEQFF. CDR3 bases: TGTGCCACCAGCACCATAGCGGGAGGGCCCGATGAGCAGTTCTTC.

The genes are TRBV5-1 and TRBJ1-5; TRBD1 matches 7 bases. This CDR3 spans 15 amino acids. The V gene's germline CDR1 is SGHRS and CDR2 YFSETQ. J gave up 1 base and V 4 bases, and 5 bases lay outside the gene matches. The CDR3 bases are TGCGCCAGCAGCCTCACAGGGGAGAGCAATCAGCCCCAGCATTTT. Translating gives CASSLTGESNQPQHF.